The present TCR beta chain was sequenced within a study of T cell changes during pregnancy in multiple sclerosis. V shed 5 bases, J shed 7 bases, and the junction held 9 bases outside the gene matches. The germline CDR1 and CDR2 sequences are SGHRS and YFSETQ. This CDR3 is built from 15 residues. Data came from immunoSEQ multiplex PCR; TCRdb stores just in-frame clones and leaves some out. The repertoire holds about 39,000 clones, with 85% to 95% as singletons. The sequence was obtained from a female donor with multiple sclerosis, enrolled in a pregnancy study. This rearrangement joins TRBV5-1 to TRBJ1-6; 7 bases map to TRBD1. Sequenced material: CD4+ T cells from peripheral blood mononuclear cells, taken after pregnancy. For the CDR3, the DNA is TGCGCCAGCAGTACCAGGACAGGCTCAAATTCACCCCTCCACTTT. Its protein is CASSTRTGSNSPLHF.